The 18 T cell receptor beta chains given below trace back to one sample, sequenced in a study of blood T cell repertoires in COVID-19. The protocol was immunoSEQ multiplex PCR, while the TCRdb copy is restricted to in-frame clones and leaves out a portion. The sample contains 200,000 to 250,000 clones, approximately 86% of which appear only once. The sequencing sample was made of peripheral blood. The receptors were gathered from a woman at least 80 years old with active or convalescent COVID-19.

A remark on this clone: The DNA is left out, because the CDR3 cannot be placed on it with certainty; the CDR3 is given as TCRdb lists it. V and J are TRBV19 and TRBJ2-5; TRBD1, the D gene given by the table, was not confirmed from the DNA. The germline V gene has CDR1 LNHDA and CDR2 SQIVND (reference sequence). The CDR3 is 22 residues long, ends included. Here the CDR3 reads CASSSRTITRDPVLRARHAEYF.

V and J are TRBV2 and TRBJ1-1; no clear D. The V end lost 7 bases, the J end lost 3 bases, and 15 bases lay between the germline ends. CDR1 is SNHLY, CDR2 FYNNEI, per germline. This CDR3 has 14 amino acids. CDR3 loop: CASTDHAGYTEAFF. The CDR3 nucleotides read TGTGCCAGCACGGACCACGCGGGGTACACTGAAGCTTTCTTT.

V usage is TRBV11-2 and J usage is TRBJ2-7; 7 nucleotides line up with TRBD1. The CDR3 contains 14 residues. V gave up 7 bases and J gave up 3 bases; unmatched junction bases: 9. Germline values: CDR1 SGHAT, CDR2 FQNNGV. CDR3 sequence: CASTPDRVYYEQYF. CDR3 nucleotide sequence: TGTGCCAGCACCCCCGACAGGGTCTACTACGAGCAGTACTTC.

V is TRBV28 and J is TRBJ1-1; 8 bases match TRBD1. The CDR3 sequence is 12 residues long. Trimming took 5 bases from V and 8 from J; bases not matched to a gene: 4. Germline V lookup: CDR1 MDHEN, CDR2 SYDVKM. CDR3 bases: TGTGCCAGCAGTAAAGGGGACAGGGAAGCTTTCTTT. Residues: CASSKGDREAFF.

V gene TRBV29-1 combines with J gene TRBJ2-1, with 11 bases that match TRBD2. With 7 bases clipped from V and 5 bases from J, the junction kept 4 bases outside the gene matches. Per germline, CDR1 SQVTM and CDR2 ANQGSEA. This CDR3 region has 13 residues. The CDR3 bases are TGCAGCGATAGCGGGAGGGCCCACAATGAGCAGTTCTTC. Protein: CSDSGRAHNEQFF.

The chain uses TRBV19 and TRBJ1-2; TRBD1 aligns across 8 bases. The ends lost 7 bases at V and 7 bases at J; junction bases unmatched: 5. The CDR3 contains 12 residues. In germline, CDR1 is LNHDA, CDR2 SQIVND (reference sequence). CDR3 nucleotide sequence: TGTGCCAGTACCGGACAGGGAGGTGGCTACACCTTC. Protein sequence: CASTGQGGGYTF.

The chain joins TRBV3-1 (or the pseudogene TRBV3-2) to TRBJ1-2, with a weak D call TRBD1 (6 bases). The CDR3 runs to 14 residues. Germline-derived CDR1 and CDR2 are LGHDT and YNNKEL (reference sequence). The V gene lost 1 base and the J gene lost 7 bases, with 13 bases spanning the gap. The CDR3 nucleotides read TGTGCCAGCAGCCAAGTACAGGGATCTGCTGGCTACACCTTC. Its translation: CASSQVQGSAGYTF.

The chain recombines TRBV6-6 with TRBJ1-1, with D perhaps matching TRBD1 (5 bases). Germline CDR1 is MNHNY and CDR2 is SVGAGI (reference sequence). The V end lost 1 base, the J end lost 7 bases, and 19 bases lay between the germline ends. The CDR3 is 16 residues long. In nucleotides, the CDR3 is TGTGCCAGCAGTTACTATAAAATCAGGTTACAGGATGAAGCTTTCTTT. Translated: CASSYYKIRLQDEAFF.

The chain carries TRBV2 and TRBJ2-1; TRBD2 matches 13 bases. Unmatched junction bases numbered 2, after V lost 5 bases and J lost 4 bases. The CDR3 extends over 15 amino acids. The germline gives CDR1 SNHLY, CDR2 FYNNEI. As DNA, the CDR3 is TGTGCCAGCAGTATGGGACTAGCGGGGTACAATGAGCAGTTCTTC. It codes for CASSMGLAGYNEQFF.

This clone has only one observation. This chain connects TRBV18 to TRBJ2-7, with 13 bases aligning to TRBD2. V lost 5 bases, J lost 1 base, and 2 bases stayed unmatched. This CDR3 has 15 amino acids. CDR1 KGHSH and CDR2 LQKENI come from the germline V gene. The CDR3 bases are TGTGCCAGCTCAATGGGACTAGCGGGATCCTACGAGCAGTACTTC. This codes for CASSMGLAGSYEQYF.

This chain joins TRBV28 and TRBJ1-1; the match to TRBD1 covers 8 bases. V was clipped by 4 bases and J by 11 bases; unmatched bases: 6. Germline-derived CDR1 and CDR2 are MDHEN and SYDVKM. The CDR3 is 12 residues long. CDR3 loop: CASSSKDRGAFF. The CDR3 coding sequence is TGTGCCAGCAGTTCGAAAGACAGGGGTGCTTTCTTT.

The CDR3 reads CASSLGVGGTDTQYF. The CDR3, as DNA: TGTGCCAGCAGCTTAGGGGTAGGGGGCACAGATACGCAGTATTTT. The genes are TRBV7-9 and TRBJ2-3; D is possibly TRBD1 (5 bases). Germline assignment: CDR1 SEHNR and CDR2 FQNEAQ (reference sequence). Trimming took off 1 base at V and 1 base at J, with 9 bases between the two ends. CDR3 length equals 15 residues.

The V call is TRBV7-2, the J call TRBJ2-5; tentative D call: TRBD2 (5 bases). The V gene's germline CDR1 is SGHTA and CDR2 FQGNSA. Trimming stripped 2 bases from V and 5 bases from J, with 12 bases between. This CDR3 spans 14 amino acids. CDR3 sequence (DNA): TGTGCCAGCAGCTTAATGGGCTCGGGGGAGACCCAGTACTTC. As protein: CASSLMGSGETQYF.

This chain links TRBV2 with TRBJ1-5, with a possible D match to TRBD1 (5 bases). Between the trimmed V and J ends, which lost 0 bases and 5 bases, there was a span of 11 bases. CDR1 is SNHLY and CDR2 is FYNNEI in the germline V gene. CDR3 length equals 15 residues. CDR3 loop: CASSEAPGMYQPQHF. The CDR3 nucleotides read TGTGCCAGCAGTGAAGCGCCAGGGATGTATCAGCCCCAGCATTTT.

The chain employs TRBV27 and TRBJ2-1; TRBD2 matches at 7 bases. V lost 7 bases and J lost 2; bases outside the gene matches: 8. Germline CDR1 MNHEY, CDR2 SMNVEV (reference sequence). CDR3 length equals 15 residues. The CDR3 sequence is CASTIGAGAYNEQFF. The CDR3 region has the DNA TGTGCCAGCACCATAGGGGCGGGAGCCTACAATGAGCAGTTCTTC.

The CDR3 spells CASSSGLAGRETQYF. DNA for the CDR3: TGTGCCAGCAGCTCTGGACTAGCGGGAAGGGAGACCCAGTACTTC. The chain employs TRBV5-4 and TRBJ2-5; 12 bases are shared with TRBD2. The V gene end was trimmed by 3 bases and the J gene end by 5 bases; junction bases not matched to a gene: 5. CDR1 SGHNT and CDR2 YYREEE come from the germline V gene (reference sequence). The CDR3 loop spans 15 amino acids. Variable domain in full (rest from reference TRBV5-4 and TRBJ2-5): ETGVTQSPTHLIKTRGQQVTLRCSSQSGHNTVSWYQQALGQGPQFIFQYYREEENGRGNFPPRFSGLQFPNYSSELNVNALELDDSALYLCASSSGLAGRETQYFGPGTRLLVL.

The CDR3 here is CASRQTGVDYGYTF. DNA of the CDR3: TGTGCCAGTAGGCAGACAGGGGTAGACTATGGCTACACCTTC. The chain uses TRBV19 and TRBJ1-2, with 8 bases lining up with TRBD1. Germline V gene data show CDR1 as LNHDA and CDR2 as SQIVND (reference sequence). CDR3 length equals 14 residues. With V trimmed by 6 bases and J by 3 bases, 6 bases remained unmatched.

The CDR3 bases are TGTGCCATCAGTAATCAGGGGAATGAGCAGTTCTTC. Translation gives CAISNQGNEQFF. This rearrangement joins TRBV10-3 to TRBJ2-1; the D gene is possibly TRBD1 (6 bases). Between the trimmed V and J ends, which lost 5 bases and 7 bases, there was a span of 9 bases. Germline V gene lookup returns CDR1 ENHRY and CDR2 SYGVKD. This CDR3 has 12 residues.